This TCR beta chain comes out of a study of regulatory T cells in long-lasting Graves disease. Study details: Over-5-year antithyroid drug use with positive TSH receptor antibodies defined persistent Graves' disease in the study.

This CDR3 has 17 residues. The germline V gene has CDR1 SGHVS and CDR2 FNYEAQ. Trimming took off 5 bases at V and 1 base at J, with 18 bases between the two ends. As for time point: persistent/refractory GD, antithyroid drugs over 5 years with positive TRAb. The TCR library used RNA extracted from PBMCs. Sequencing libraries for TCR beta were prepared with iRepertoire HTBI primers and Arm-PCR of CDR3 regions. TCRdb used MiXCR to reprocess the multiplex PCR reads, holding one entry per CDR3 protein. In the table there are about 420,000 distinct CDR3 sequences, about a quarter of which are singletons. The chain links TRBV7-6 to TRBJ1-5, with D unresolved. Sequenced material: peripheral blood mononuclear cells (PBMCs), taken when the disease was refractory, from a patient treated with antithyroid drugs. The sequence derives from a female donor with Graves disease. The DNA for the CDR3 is TGTGCCAGCAGCCCCGGTGGGAGGTTACAGAGCAATCAGCCCCAGCATTTT. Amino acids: CASSPGGRLQSNQPQHF.